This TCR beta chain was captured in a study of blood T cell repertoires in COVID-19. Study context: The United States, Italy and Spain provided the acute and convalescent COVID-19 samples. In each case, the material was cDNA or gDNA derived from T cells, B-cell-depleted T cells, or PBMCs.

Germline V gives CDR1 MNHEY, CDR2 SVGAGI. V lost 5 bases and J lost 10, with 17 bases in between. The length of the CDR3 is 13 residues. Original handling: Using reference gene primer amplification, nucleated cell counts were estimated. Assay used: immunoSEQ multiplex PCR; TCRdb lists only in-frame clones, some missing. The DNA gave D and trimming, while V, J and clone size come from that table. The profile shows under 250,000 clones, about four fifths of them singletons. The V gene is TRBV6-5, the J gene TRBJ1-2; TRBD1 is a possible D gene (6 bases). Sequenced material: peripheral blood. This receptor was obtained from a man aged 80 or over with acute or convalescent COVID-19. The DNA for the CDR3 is TGTGCCAGCAGTCGCTCGGGACACCTCCCCTACACCTTC. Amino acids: CASSRSGHLPYTF.